This is a list of T cell receptor beta chains from one sample in a study of T cell responses to AZD1222 COVID-19 vaccine. TCRdb keeps only in-frame clones here, not all; method: immunoSEQ multiplex PCR. The data show about 20,000 clones, approximately 84% seen once. The sample in question was peripheral blood, obtained 28 days after the second AZD1222 dose. The receptors were sampled from an adult who received the AZD1222 COVID-19 vaccine. Both conserved end residues are part of each CDR3. The order of the fields is V gene, J gene, CDR3 protein.

>TRBV7-2|TRBJ2-7
CASMTSGLSSYEQYF
>TRBV7-2|TRBJ2-7
CASSTSGSYEQYF
>TRBV5-8|TRBJ1-1
CASSLGLENTEAFF
>TRBV28|TRBJ2-1
CASSLRGNEQFF
>TRBV28|TRBJ1-2
CASRGSGRGEISYGYTF
>TRBV7-2|TRBJ2-2
CASSLRGLAGNTGELFF
>TRBV15|TRBJ1-2
CATSRPTGGRRYTF
>TRBV29-1|TRBJ1-4
CSVRTAGGRTNEKLFF
>TRBV28|TRBJ1-1
CASSRSWQGNTEAFF
>TRBV28|TRBJ1-5
CASSLSPDTGNQPQHF
>TRBV7-6|TRBJ2-7
CASSLRYGQGAGSSYEQYF
>TRBV5-4|TRBJ2-1
CASSSRTSGDEQFF
>TRBV29-1|TRBJ2-3
CSVEVLAGTTDTQYF
>TRBV20-1|TRBJ2-5
CSAPGKETQYF
>TRBV4-1|TRBJ1-6
CASSQEQTYNSPLHF
>TRBV19|TRBJ2-7
CASSMRGRLEQYF
>TRBV11-3|TRBJ2-7
CASSLGTSFSYEQYF
>TRBV9|TRBJ2-2
CASSVDGGRATGELFF
>TRBV18|TRBJ2-7
CASSPFGESYEQYF
>TRBV5-1|TRBJ2-7
CASSPSGGQGTYEQYF
>TRBV28|TRBJ2-7
CASKLGGNEQYF
>TRBV19|TRBJ2-2
CASSISENTGELFF
>TRBV11-2|TRBJ2-7
CASSRASGTYEQYF
>TRBV3-1/TRBV3-2|TRBJ2-2
CASSLGLAGASDTGELFF
>TRBV28|TRBJ1-5
CASQGTGNQPQHF
>TRBV9|TRBJ1-1
CASSPTVDTEAFF
>TRBV5-6|TRBJ1-2
CASSLDLQGASGYTF
>TRBV19|TRBJ2-4
CASSGGGNFQNIQYF
>TRBV12-5|TRBJ1-1
CASGLELNTEAFF
>TRBV3-1/TRBV3-2|TRBJ2-5
CASSQDLWAWETQYF
>TRBV15|TRBJ1-2
CATSLGPTKGYTF
>TRBV27|TRBJ2-7
CASRQDFSSYEQYF
>TRBV24-1|TRBJ2-1
CATSDPGQGAVNEQFF
>TRBV18|TRBJ2-1
CASSPLGHNEQFF
>TRBV7-2|TRBJ2-1
CASSETSGTYNEQFF
>TRBV4-3|TRBJ2-1
CASSQTLGVGNEQFF
>TRBV19|TRBJ1-3
CASRTGGSSGNTIYF
>TRBV5-4|TRBJ2-1
CASSRTGTIDEQFF
>TRBV25-1|TRBJ1-2
CASRPATQNYGYTF
>TRBV24-1|TRBJ2-2
CATSDPQGARNTGELFF
>TRBV7-9|TRBJ2-3
CASSLRTDTQYF